What follows describes a single T cell receptor beta chain. As yet, its antigen is unknown. This CDR3 has 13 amino acids. V was shortened by 6 bases and J by 4 bases, with 12 bases between the two germline ends. The germline gives CDR1 LGHNT, CDR2 FRNRAP. Sequencing used immunoSEQ multiplex PCR; TCRdb keeps in-frame clones, though not all of them. The sample yields more than 75,000 clones, 84% seen once. This entry belongs to a study of OX40 agonist ivuxolimab in advanced cancers. General study results and limits: Low levels of normalized T-cell clonal expansion also appeared in some nonresponders.

Sample: CD4+ or CD8+ T cells sorted from blood, taken in a trial of the OX40 agonist ivuxolimab. The clonotype originates from an adult with an advanced solid tumor such as melanoma, head and neck, liver or kidney cancer. V usage is TRBV12-5 and J usage is TRBJ1-1; possible D gene TRBD1, 6 bases. The CDR3 DNA reads TGTGCTAGTGGGTACCAGGGGAGCACTGAAGCTTTCTTT. Amino acids: CASGYQGSTEAFF.